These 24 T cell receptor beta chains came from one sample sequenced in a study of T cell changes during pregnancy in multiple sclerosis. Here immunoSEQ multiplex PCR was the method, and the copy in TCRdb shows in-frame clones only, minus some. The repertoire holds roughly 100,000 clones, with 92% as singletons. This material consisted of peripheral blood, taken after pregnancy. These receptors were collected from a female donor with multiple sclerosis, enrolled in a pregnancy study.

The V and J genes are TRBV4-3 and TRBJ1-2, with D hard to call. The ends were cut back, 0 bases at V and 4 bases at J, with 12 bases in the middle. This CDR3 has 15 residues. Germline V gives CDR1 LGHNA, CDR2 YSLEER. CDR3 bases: TGCGCCAGCAGCCAAGAATCGGGGAAAGTCTATGGCTACACCTTC. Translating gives CASSQESGKVYGYTF.

The CDR3, as DNA: TGTGCCAGCAGCCCAAACCGTCCACAGGTCCCGAACACTGAAGCTTTCTTT. This sequence encodes CASSPNRPQVPNTEAFF. The chain employs TRBV7-2 and TRBJ1-1, with TRBD1 as a possible D gene (5 bases). The V gene lost 5 bases and the J gene lost 1 base, with 20 bases spanning the gap. The CDR3 has 17 amino acids. Germline-derived CDR1 and CDR2 are SGHTA and FQGNSA.

Written as DNA, the CDR3 is TGTGCCAGCAGCTTACTGACTAGCTCCTACAATGAGCAGTTCTTC. This codes for CASSLLTSSYNEQFF. The chain couples TRBV7-6 to TRBJ2-1; TRBD2 is a possible D gene (6 bases). V dropped 2 bases and J dropped 0 bases, with 8 bases sitting between them. Germline CDR1 SGHVS, CDR2 FNYEAQ. CDR3 size: 15 residues. Full variable domain (missing parts from reference TRBV7-6 and TRBJ2-1): GAGVSQSPRYKVTKRGQDVALRCDPISGHVSLYWYRQALGQGPEFLTYFNYEAQQDKSGLPNDRFSAERPEGSISTLTIQRTEQRDSAMYRCASSLLTSSYNEQFFGPGTRLTVL.

DNA for the CDR3: TGTGCCACCAGCAGAGAAGGCGGATTCACTGAAGCTTTCTTT. Translation: CATSREGGFTEAFF. The chain carries TRBV15 and TRBJ1-1; D is unresolved. This CDR3 comprises 14 residues. Germline CDR1 and CDR2: LNHNV and YYDKDF (reference sequence). The V end was cut by 0 bases, the J end by 4 bases, with 9 bases between.

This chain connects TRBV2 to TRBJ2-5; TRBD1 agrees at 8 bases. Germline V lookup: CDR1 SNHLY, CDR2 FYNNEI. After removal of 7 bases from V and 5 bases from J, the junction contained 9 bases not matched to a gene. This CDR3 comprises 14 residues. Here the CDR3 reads CASIRDRNRETQYF. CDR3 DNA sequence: TGTGCCAGCATCCGGGACAGGAATAGGGAGACCCAGTACTTC. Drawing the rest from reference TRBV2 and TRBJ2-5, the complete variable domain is EPEVTQTPSHQVTQMGQEVILRCVPISNHLYFYWYRQILGQKVEFLVSFYNNEISEKSEIFDDQFSVERPDGSNFTLKIRSTKLEDSAMYFCASIRDRNRETQYFGPGTRLLVL.

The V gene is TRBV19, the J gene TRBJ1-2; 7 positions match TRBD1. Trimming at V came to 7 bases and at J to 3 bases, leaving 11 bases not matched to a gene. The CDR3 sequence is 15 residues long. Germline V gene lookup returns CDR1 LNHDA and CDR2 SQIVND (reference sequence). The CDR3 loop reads CASKPRDRDDYGYTF. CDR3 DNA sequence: TGTGCCAGTAAGCCGAGAGACAGGGACGACTATGGCTACACCTTC.

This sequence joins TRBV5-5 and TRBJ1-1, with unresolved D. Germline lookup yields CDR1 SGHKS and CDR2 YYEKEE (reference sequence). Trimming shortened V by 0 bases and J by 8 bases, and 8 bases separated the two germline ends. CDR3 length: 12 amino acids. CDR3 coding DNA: TGTGCCAGCAGCTTGGGACACCTAGAAGCTTTCTTT. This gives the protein CASSLGHLEAFF.

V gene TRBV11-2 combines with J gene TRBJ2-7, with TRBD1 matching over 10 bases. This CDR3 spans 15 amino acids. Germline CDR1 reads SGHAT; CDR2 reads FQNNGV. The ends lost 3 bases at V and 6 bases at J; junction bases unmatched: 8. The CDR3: CASSFSGTGDGEQYF. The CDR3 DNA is TGTGCCAGCAGCTTTTCCGGGACAGGGGACGGCGAGCAGTACTTC.

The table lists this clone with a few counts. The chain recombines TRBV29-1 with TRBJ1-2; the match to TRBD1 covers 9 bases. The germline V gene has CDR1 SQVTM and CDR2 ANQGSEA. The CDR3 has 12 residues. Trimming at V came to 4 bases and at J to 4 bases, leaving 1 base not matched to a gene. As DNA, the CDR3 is TGCAGCGTTGGGGGACAGGGCTATGGCTACACCTTC. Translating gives CSVGGQGYGYTF.

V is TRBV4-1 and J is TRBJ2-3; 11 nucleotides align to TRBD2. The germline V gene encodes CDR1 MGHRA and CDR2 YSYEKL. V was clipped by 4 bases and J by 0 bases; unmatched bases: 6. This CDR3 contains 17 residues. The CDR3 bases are TGCGCCAGCAGCCTCGGGACTAGCGGAACTAGCACAGATACGCAGTATTTT. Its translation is CASSLGTSGTSTDTQYF.

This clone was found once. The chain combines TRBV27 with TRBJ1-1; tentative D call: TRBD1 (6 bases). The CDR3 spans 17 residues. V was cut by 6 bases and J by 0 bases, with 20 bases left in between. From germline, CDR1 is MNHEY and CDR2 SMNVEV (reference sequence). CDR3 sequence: CASRITGLSAVNTEAFF. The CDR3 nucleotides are TGTGCCAGCAGGATAACAGGGTTATCTGCGGTGAACACTGAAGCTTTCTTT.

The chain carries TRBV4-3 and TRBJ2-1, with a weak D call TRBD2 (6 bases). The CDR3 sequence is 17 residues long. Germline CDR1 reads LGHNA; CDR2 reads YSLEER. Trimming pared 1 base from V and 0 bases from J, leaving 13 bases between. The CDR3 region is CASSQVARGSSYNEQFF. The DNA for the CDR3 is TGCGCCAGCAGCCAAGTGGCGCGGGGCAGCTCCTACAATGAGCAGTTCTTC.

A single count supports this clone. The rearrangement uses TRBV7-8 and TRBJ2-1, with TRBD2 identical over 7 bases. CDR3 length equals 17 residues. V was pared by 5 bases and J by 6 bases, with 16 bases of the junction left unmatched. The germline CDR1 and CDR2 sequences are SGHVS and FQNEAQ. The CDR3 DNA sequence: TGTGCCAGCAGCCACCGGCGTCGGCGGGAGCACACCAATGAGCAGTTCTTC. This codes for CASSHRRRREHTNEQFF.

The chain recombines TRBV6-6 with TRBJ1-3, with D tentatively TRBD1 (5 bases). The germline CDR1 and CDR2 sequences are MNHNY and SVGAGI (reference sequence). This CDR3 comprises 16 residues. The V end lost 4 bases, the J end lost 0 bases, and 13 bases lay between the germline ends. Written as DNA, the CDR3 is TGTGCCAGCAGTTCAAGGGGAACCCCCTCTGGAAACACCATATATTTT. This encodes CASSSRGTPSGNTIYF.

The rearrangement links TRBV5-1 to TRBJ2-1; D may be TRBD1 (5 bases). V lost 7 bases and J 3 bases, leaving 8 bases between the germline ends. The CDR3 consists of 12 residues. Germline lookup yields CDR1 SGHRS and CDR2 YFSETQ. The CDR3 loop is CASEDNYNEQFF. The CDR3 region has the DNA TGCGCCAGCGAGGACAACTACAATGAGCAGTTCTTC.

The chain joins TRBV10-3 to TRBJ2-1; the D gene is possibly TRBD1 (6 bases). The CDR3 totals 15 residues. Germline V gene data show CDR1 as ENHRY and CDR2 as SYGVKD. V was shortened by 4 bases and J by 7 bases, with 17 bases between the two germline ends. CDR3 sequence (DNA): TGTGCCATCAGTGCGTTACAGGGTGAGTTGAATGAGCAGTTCTTC. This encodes CAISALQGELNEQFF.

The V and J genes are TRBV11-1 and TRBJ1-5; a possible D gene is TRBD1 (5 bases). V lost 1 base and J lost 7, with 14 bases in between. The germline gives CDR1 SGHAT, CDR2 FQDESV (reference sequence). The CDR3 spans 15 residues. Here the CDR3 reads CASSLGPNGGQPQHF. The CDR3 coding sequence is TGTGCCAGCAGCTTAGGCCCAAACGGGGGACAGCCCCAGCATTTT.

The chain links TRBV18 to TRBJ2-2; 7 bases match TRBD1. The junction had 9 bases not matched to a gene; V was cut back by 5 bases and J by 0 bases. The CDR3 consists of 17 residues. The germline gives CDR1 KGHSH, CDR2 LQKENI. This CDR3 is CASSTHGTAANTGELFF. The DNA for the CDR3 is TGTGCCAGCTCAACCCATGGGACAGCTGCGAACACCGGGGAGCTGTTTTTT. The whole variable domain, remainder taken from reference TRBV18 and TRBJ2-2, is NAGVMQNPRHLVRRRGQEARLRCSPMKGHSHVYWYRQLPEEGLKFMVYLQKENIIDESGMPKERFSAEFPKEGPSILRIQQVVRGDSAAYFCASSTHGTAANTGELFFGEGSRLTVL.

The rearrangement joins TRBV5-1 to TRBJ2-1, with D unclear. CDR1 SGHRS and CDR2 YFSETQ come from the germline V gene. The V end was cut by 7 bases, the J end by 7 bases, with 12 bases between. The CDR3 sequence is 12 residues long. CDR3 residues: CASGLPGNEQFF. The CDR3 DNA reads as TGCGCCAGCGGCCTCCCGGGTAATGAGCAGTTCTTC.

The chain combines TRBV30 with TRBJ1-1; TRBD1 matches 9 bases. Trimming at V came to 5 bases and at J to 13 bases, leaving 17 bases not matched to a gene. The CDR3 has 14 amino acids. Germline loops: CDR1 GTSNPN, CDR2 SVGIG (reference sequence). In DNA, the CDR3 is TGTGCCTGGGCCCGGGACAGGGCGCCCGCCAGGCTTTTCTTT. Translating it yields CAWARDRAPARLFF.

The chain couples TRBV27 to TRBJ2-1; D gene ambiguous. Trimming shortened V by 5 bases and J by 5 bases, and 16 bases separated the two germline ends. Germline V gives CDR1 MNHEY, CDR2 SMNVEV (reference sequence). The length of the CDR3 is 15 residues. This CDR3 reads CASSLYPLRDNEQFF. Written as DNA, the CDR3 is TGTGCCAGCAGTCTGTATCCCCTTCGGGACAATGAGCAGTTCTTC.

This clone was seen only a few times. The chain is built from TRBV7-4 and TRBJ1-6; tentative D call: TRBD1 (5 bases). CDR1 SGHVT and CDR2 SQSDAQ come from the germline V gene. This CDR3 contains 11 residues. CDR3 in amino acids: CVRGGNSPLHF. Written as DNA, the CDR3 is TGTGTCCGGGGGGGGAATTCACCCCTCCACTTT.

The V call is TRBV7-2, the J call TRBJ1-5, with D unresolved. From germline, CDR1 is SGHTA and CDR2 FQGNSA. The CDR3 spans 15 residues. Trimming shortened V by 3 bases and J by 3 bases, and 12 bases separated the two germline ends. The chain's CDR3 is CASSFFLTYNQPQHF. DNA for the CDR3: TGTGCCAGCAGCTTCTTCCTGACTTACAATCAGCCCCAGCATTTT.

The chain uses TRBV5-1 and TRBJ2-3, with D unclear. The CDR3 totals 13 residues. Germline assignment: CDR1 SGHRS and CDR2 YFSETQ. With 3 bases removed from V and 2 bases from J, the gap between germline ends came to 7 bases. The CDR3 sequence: CASSSVVTDTQYF. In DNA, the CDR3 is TGCGCCAGCAGCTCGGTTGTCACAGATACGCAGTATTTT.